Listed here is a single TCR beta chain. Germline-derived CDR1 and CDR2 are MDHEN and SYDVKM. The CDR3 has 13 residues. V gave up 6 bases and J gave up 3 bases, with 12 bases separating them. The sample's time point: cycle 4 day 1 (C4D1), after about 6 weeks of nivolumab. The patients all showed relapse after autologous stem cell transplantation, while their brentuximab vedotin exposure varied. Negative magnetic selection isolated CD4+ T cells from thawed PBMCs. This record belongs to a study of PD-1 blockade in classical Hodgkin lymphoma. TCRdb's copy holds only in-frame clones and misses some; the assay was immunoSEQ multiplex PCR. The sample consists of 20,000 or so clones, roughly 85% of them appearing once.

The chain couples TRBV28 to TRBJ2-7; D perhaps matches TRBD1 (6 bases). This TCR came from a human donor with classical Hodgkin lymphoma. This material consisted of CD4+ T cells from blood, taken before the fourth cycle of nivolumab. The CDR3 DNA is TGTGCCAGCAGACCGGGACACCTCTACGAGCAGTACTTC. This encodes CASRPGHLYEQYF.